This TCR beta chain comes out of a study of PD-L1 blockade in urothelial cancer. The germline V gene has CDR1 SGHTA and CDR2 FQGNSA. The CDR3 extends over 15 amino acids. V was shortened by 1 base and J by 3 bases, with 11 bases between the two germline ends. This table comes from immunoSEQ multiplex PCR, and its TCRdb copy is limited to in-frame clones, with some not included. This sample has about 82,000 clones, with about 81% found just once. In the case of this clone: Other nucleotide sequences in the sample specify the same CDR3.

The chain joins TRBV7-2 to TRBJ2-3; a weak D match, TRBD2 (6 bases). Sample: PBMCs, taken around atezolizumab (anti-PD-L1) treatment. The clonotype was recovered from a man between 65 and 79 years old with urothelial cancer. The CDR3 DNA sequence: TGTGCCAGCAGCTTAGTAGGGCTAGCGACAGATACGCAGTATTTT. Translating it yields CASSLVGLATDTQYF.